The source of this T cell receptor (beta chain) is a study of cytomegalovirus exposure and HLA in healthy donors. Broader study findings: Earlier results showed most TCR beta V segments being productive about 90% or about 30% of the time.

Donors likely had unrecorded immune exposures despite being nominally healthy when sampled. Details on this clone: Its antigen is unidentified.

The PCR employed 60 Vbeta primers together with 13 Jbeta primers. The method was immunoSEQ multiplex PCR; TCRdb's version includes in-frame clones alone and lacks a portion of them. Seen here are 150,000 or so clones, roughly 80% observed once, and the top ten hold approximately 4%. The specimen sequenced was PBMCs. The clonotype originates from a woman between 40 and 50 years old in good health and CMV-seronegative.

The CDR3 sequence is CASSQSDRAGNTIYF. The CDR3 DNA reads TGTGCCAGCAGCCAAAGTGACAGGGCTGGAAACACCATATATTTT. The V and J genes are TRBV7-9 and TRBJ1-3; 7 bases are shared with TRBD1. J gave up 2 bases and V 5 bases, and 6 bases lay outside the gene matches. The CDR3 runs 15 residues. The germline V gene encodes CDR1 SEHNR and CDR2 FQNEAQ (reference sequence).